The entry that follows covers one TCR beta chain sequence. The data originate from a study of blood T cell repertoires in COVID-19. Study background: Spain, Italy and the United States supplied samples that represented acute and convalescent COVID-19.

Per the study methods: Reference gene primer amplification yielded estimated nucleated cell counts. TCRdb's copy holds only in-frame clones and misses some; the assay was immunoSEQ multiplex PCR. V and J calls and clone size are as listed in that table; D and trimming were resolved from the DNA. This table has under 300,000 clones, around four fifths appearing once. From germline, CDR1 is SGHTA and CDR2 FQGNSA. The CDR3 contains 18 residues. V was shortened by 5 bases and J by 0 bases, with 19 bases between the two germline ends. The sequenced sample consisted of peripheral blood. The clonotype originates from a woman aged 50 to 60 who had recovered from COVID-19. The genes are TRBV7-2 and TRBJ1-4; possible D gene TRBD1, 6 bases. Written as DNA, the CDR3 is TGTGCCAGCAGCCACCGGACAGTAGCTAGTGCAACTAATGAAAAACTGTTTTTT. Translated: CASSHRTVASATNEKLFF.